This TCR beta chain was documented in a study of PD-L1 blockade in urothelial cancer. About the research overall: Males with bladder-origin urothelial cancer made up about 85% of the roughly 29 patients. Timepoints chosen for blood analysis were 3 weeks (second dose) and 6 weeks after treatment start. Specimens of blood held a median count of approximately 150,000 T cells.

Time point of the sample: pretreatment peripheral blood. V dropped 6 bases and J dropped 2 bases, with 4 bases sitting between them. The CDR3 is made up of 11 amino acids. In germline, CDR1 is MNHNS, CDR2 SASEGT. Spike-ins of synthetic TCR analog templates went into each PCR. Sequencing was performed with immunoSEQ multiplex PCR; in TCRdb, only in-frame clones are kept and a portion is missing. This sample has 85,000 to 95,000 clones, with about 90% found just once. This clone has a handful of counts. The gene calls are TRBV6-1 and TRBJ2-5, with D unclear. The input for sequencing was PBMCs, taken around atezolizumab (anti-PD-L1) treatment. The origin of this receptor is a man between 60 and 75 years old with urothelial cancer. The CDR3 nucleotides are TGTGCCAGCAGCGAGCAAGAGACCCAGTACTTC. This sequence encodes CASSEQETQYF.